The entry that follows covers one T cell receptor (beta chain) sequence. Data came from immunoSEQ multiplex PCR; TCRdb stores just in-frame clones and leaves some out. This repertoire shows 40,000 to 65,000 clones, 70% to 90% found once; its top ten account for approximately 5.4%. These data come from a study of technical replicates of blood from a few donors. This CDR3 comprises 14 residues. In germline, CDR1 is MNHEY, CDR2 SVGAGI. The V gene end was trimmed by 4 bases and the J gene end by 14 bases; junction bases not matched to a gene: 11. What was sequenced was PBMCs. This TCR came from a human donor in good health. Some clones in this sample may be carry-over from other donors' samples. The chain links TRBV6-5 to TRBJ1-4; 9 bases map to TRBD1. As DNA, the CDR3 is TGTGCCAGCAGTTCGGACAGGGGACCTCTTGGGCTGTTTTTT. Translation: CASSSDRGPLGLFF.